This entry features one T cell receptor beta chain sequence. Its specificity is unknown. This sample stems from a study of vaccination effects on CD4 cells after COVID-19. Upon completion of 10 to 11 days in culture, CD4+ T cells were isolated. The germline V gene encodes CDR1 KGHDR and CDR2 SFDVKD. The CDR3 is 20 residues long. The V and J ends lost 3 bases and 3 bases, in that order; junction bases with no gene match: 15. Clones were sequenced by immunoSEQ multiplex PCR, and TCRdb holds only the in-frame ones, with some missing. The top ten hold approximately 3% of the sample, which has 45,000 to 60,000 clones, approximately 80% seen once.

The origin of this receptor is a human donor who received a COVID-19 vaccine. The specimen comprised CD4+ T cells from PBMCs cultured without peptide, sampled before COVID-19 vaccination. The chain employs TRBV24-1 and TRBJ2-1, with TRBD2 identical over 11 bases. The CDR3 here is CATSDPSSLAGATSYNEQFF. The CDR3 nucleotides are TGTGCCACCAGTGATCCCTCTTCACTAGCGGGGGCCACGAGCTACAATGAGCAGTTCTTC.